This T cell receptor (beta chain) derives from a study of shared clonotypes between healthy human individuals (dated by TCRdb to between 2020 and 2021). Broadly, across the study: The cohort comprised a couple of women and three men aged 18 to 49 years. Per donor, three plates each were used for CD4 naive and CD4 memory, two for CD8 naive, and one for CD8 memory. To estimate repertoire size and how much clonotype sharing occurs between individuals, the study deeply sequenced the blood TCR repertoires of several healthy adults. Different laboratories and diverse techniques were used to prepare libraries and sequence TCR repertoires, to increase sequencing depth and limit assay-specific biases. Between about 0.8 and 9 billion PBMCs per donor were obtained by leukapheresis. Findings and caveats that apply to the study as a whole: Because the study included a small number of donors, the genetic and exposure-history diversity represented was limited. Only blood was sampled, and tissue TCR repertoires likely differ from those in blood. Compared with non-shared clonotypes, the clonotypes found in all four sorted-subset donors had higher generation probabilities. Based on pairwise subsampling, the degree of clonotype sharing among donors was expected to be affected by sequencing depth. Naive subsets generally had larger estimated clonotype richness than memory subsets did. Incomplete sequencing was indicated by rarefaction of sorted-subset datasets, despite the large sequencing depth. Approximately 5% of naive CD4, 3% to 4% of naive CD8, approximately 2.2% of memory CD4, and less than 0.45% of memory CD8 clonotypes were shared across several donors.

To note about this clone: The antigen it recognizes is unknown. Within one base of it there is no much larger clone, and no base qualities were kept. Distinct nucleotide sequences in the sample also encode this CDR3.

Cut back by 1 base and 6 bases, the V and J ends lie 9 bases apart. CDR1 and CDR2 are read off the germline V gene as SGHVS and FQNEAQ. From the cysteine up to the phenylalanine, the CDR3 has a length of 13 residues. The read is trimmed to its CDR3 DNA, 39 bases read in frame from base 1. CD8 naive samples were CD45RO-negative cells positively selected for CCR7, giving a CD45RA+CCR7+ population that excluded TemRA cells. The donors were healthy, HIV-negative adults who had no recently reported acute infections or vaccinations. Only Caucasian adults living in Nashville, Tennessee, USA were represented among the donors. After blood collection by leukapheresis, PBMCs were isolated using Ficoll-Histopaque density gradient centrifugation and then cryopreserved in the vapor phase of liquid nitrogen. Purity and quantity of every magnetically sorted T cell population were checked by analytical flow cytometry. From each sorted fraction, genomic DNA was isolated and quantified by UV absorbance on a Nanodrop 2000c.

Using the deep immunoSEQ assay, TCR CDR3 regions were amplified from genomic DNA by multiplex PCR. For each cell subset, the extracted genomic DNA was distributed evenly across all wells of several immunoSEQ 96-well plates, and each plate served as one replicate. Each replicate PCR for sorted subsets received approximately 220 ng genomic DNA, equal to about 29,000 T cell genomes. Purified libraries were quantified with a Qubit 3.0 fluorometer, sized on a Bioanalyzer 2100, and re-quantified with the KAPA Library Quantification kit. Every immunoSEQ 96-well plate was sequenced on a separate single-read 150-cycle Illumina NextSeq 550 flow cell. The original methods were these. Because only junctional sequences without quality scores were contained in the immunoSEQ output, filtering matching that applied to full-length reads could not be performed. Sequences were annotated with PyIR, a Python wrapper for IgBLAST v1.9, using IMGT germline references to assign V/J genes and CDR3. Any read was removed if the V/J assignment was weak (E-value above 1e-6), the CDR3 was missing, or the read contained stop codons, out-of-frame junctions, or ambiguous translated residues. V3J clonotypes were defined by identical inferred V gene, J gene, and CDR3 amino acid sequence. Percentage overlap between repertoires was calculated by dividing the number of shared unique clonotypes by the size of the smaller repertoire. Repertoire richness was assessed with RTK rarefaction, the Chao1 estimator, and Recon v2.1 estimates of unobserved clonotypes. For all TCRbeta clonotypes obtained by the gDNA method from a few donors, generation probabilities were computed with OLGA. TCRdb re-hosts the immuneACCESS table, in-frame sequences only. Its copies lack some clones; in the studies checked, an unresolved V gene accounts for under half of them, and the cause for the rest is not known. The V and J calls and clone size are taken from that table; D and trimming were inferred from the DNA. Across this sample there are 1.5 million to 2.5 million clones, with approximately 95% seen only once. The leading ten clones occupy 1.2% of the sample.

The clonotype was recovered from a man between 18 and 35 years old in good health. The chain is assembled from TRBV7-8 and TRBJ1-1; the best D guess is TRBD1, with 5 bases matching. Sequenced input: naive CD8+ T cells sorted from blood. Read against the paper, the sample's cell subset or site label means: CD45RA+CCR7+. Read as DNA, the sequence is TGTGCCAGCAGCTTAGGGGGGGGTTCTGAAGCTTTCTTT. This translates into CASSLGGGSEAFF.